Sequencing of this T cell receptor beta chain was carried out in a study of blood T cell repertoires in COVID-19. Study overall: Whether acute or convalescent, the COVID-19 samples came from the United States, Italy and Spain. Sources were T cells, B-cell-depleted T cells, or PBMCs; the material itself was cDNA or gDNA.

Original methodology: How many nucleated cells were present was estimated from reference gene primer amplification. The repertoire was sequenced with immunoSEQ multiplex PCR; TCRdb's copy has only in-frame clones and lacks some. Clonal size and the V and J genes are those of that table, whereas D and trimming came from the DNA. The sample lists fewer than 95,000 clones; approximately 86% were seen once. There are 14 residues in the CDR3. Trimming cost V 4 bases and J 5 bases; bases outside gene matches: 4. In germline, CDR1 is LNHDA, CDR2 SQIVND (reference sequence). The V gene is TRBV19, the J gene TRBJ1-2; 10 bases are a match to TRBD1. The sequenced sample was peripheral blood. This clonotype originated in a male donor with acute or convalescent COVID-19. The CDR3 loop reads CASSTGQGGYGYTF. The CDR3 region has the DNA TGTGCCAGTAGTACCGGACAGGGGGGATATGGCTACACCTTC.